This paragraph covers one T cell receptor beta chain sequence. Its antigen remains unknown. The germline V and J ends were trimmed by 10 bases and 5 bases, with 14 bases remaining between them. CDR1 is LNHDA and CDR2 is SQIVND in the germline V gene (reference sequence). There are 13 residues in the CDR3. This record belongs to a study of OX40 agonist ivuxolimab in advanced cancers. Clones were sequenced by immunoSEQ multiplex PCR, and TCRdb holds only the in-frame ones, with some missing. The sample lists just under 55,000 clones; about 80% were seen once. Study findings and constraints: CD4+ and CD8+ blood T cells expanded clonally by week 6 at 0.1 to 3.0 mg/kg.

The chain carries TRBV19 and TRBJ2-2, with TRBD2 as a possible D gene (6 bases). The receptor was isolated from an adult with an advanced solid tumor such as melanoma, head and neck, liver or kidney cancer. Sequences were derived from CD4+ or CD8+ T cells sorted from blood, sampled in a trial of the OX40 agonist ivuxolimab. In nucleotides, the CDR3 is TGTGCCACAGAAATCCGGGAGACCGGGGAGCTGTTTTTT. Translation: CATEIRETGELFF.